A selection of T cell receptor beta chains follows, all from one sample in a study of graft-versus-host responses after intestinal transplantation. Profiled with immunoSEQ multiplex PCR; TCRdb holds only in-frame clones, not every one. The table records around 97,000 clones, 91% of them present only once. Their antigens are not known. The sample was unstimulated CD4+ T cells sorted from spleen or lymph node cells, taken before transplant. These receptors all stem from a human donor who was the organ donor for an intestinal transplant. Each CDR3 is given with its conserved first and last residue. A D gene is named only where the DNA matches it firmly. Size is stated for part of the rows, as once, few or many counts, or as a class when the clone is expanded.

>NA|NA|TRBJ2-4|TRBV4-1
CASSGLAENIQYF
TGCGCCAGCAGCGGCTTAGCGGAAAACATTCAGTACTTC
>TRBD1|NA|TRBJ2-1|TRBV6-5
CASSYNRGYNEQFF
TGTGCCAGCAGTTACAACAGGGGCTACAATGAGCAGTTCTTC
>NA|NA|TRBJ2-3|TRBV4-1
CASSHRDILTDTQYF
TGCGCCAGCAGCCACCGGGACATACTCACAGATACGCAGTATTTT
>NA|NA|TRBJ1-1|TRBV6-5
CASSYERSASAFF
TGTGCCAGCAGTTACGAACGGAGCGCGAGCGCTTTCTTT
>NA|NA|TRBJ2-7|TRBV25-1
CASSELVASEQYF
TGTGCCAGCAGTGAATTAGTCGCTTCCGAGCAGTACTTC
>TRBD2|NA|TRBJ2-7|TRBV6-1
CASNPTSGVNYEQYF
TGTGCCAGCAATCCGACTAGCGGGGTCAACTACGAGCAGTACTTC
>TRBD2|NA|TRBJ2-3|TRBV5-1
CASSLVGRGGASTDTQYF
TGCGCCAGCAGCTTGGTGGGTCGCGGGGGGGCTAGCACAGATACGCAGTATTTT
>NA|NA|TRBJ1-2|TRBV5-6
CASSLVEGPGYTF
TGTGCCAGCAGCTTGGTGGAGGGCCCCGGCTACACCTTC
>NA|NA|TRBJ1-4|TRBV16
CASSPPMGGRVEKLFF
TGTGCCAGCAGCCCCCCTATGGGGGGTCGGGTTGAAAAACTGTTTTTT
>NA|NA|TRBJ1-5|TRBV6-5
CASRPGLFLGQPQHF
TGTGCCAGCAGGCCGGGACTATTTTTAGGGCAGCCCCAGCATTTT
>TRBD2|NA|TRBJ2-1|TRBV6-1
CASSVPPERGGYNEQFF
TGTGCCAGCAGTGTGCCGCCTGAGCGGGGGGGGTACAATGAGCAGTTCTTC
>NA|NA|TRBJ2-3|TRBV18
CASSQDLGGTQYF
TGTGCCAGCTCACAAGATCTAGGGGGTACGCAGTATTTT
>TRBD1|NA|TRBJ1-2|TRBV19
CASSIESRGLYGYTF
TGTGCCAGTAGTATAGAGTCCAGGGGGCTCTATGGCTACACCTTC
>NA|NA|TRBJ1-4|TRBV9
CASSVGRGGGFEKLFF
TGTGCCAGCAGCGTAGGGAGGGGGGGCGGCTTTGAAAAACTGTTTTTT
>NA|NA|TRBJ2-1|TRBV28
CASTPFRQTNEQFF
TGTGCCAGCACCCCGTTTAGACAGACTAATGAGCAGTTCTTC
>NA|NA|TRBJ1-4|TRBV6-5
CASSSLGATNEKLFF
TGTGCCAGCAGTTCCCTCGGAGCAACTAATGAAAAACTGTTTTTT
>TRBD1|NA|TRBJ2-3|TRBV12-5
CASGKGQSSTDTQYF
TGTGCTAGTGGTAAGGGACAGTCTAGCACAGATACGCAGTATTTT
>NA|NA|TRBJ2-7|TRBV4-2
CASSQGQTVREQYF
TGTGCCAGCAGCCAAGGCCAGACAGTGCGCGAGCAGTACTTC
>NA|NA|TRBJ2-5|TRBV4-3
CASSQVRQTQETQYF
TGCGCCAGCAGCCAAGTCCGGCAGACTCAAGAGACCCAGTACTTC
>NA|NA|TRBJ1-4|TRBV2
CASRTGDTGLVDERLFF
TGTGCCAGCAGAACCGGGGATACGGGTTTGGTTGATGAGAGGTTGTTTTTT
>TRBD2|NA|TRBJ2-3|TRBV6-6
CASTPRASGGADTQYF
TGTGCCAGCACCCCTCGGGCTAGCGGGGGTGCAGATACGCAGTATTTT
>TRBD2|NA|TRBJ2-2|TRBV7-9
CASSWRTSAEALVAGELFF
TGTGCCAGCAGCTGGAGGACTAGCGCCGAAGCTTTGGTGGCCGGGGAGCTGTTTTTT
>NA|NA|TRBJ2-5|TRBV18
CASSPRTATRETQYF
TGTGCCAGCTCACCACGGACTGCCACGCGGGAGACCCAGTACTTC
>NA|NA|TRBJ1-2|TRBV7-3
CASSFPSSNYGYTF
TGTGCCAGCAGCTTCCCCAGTTCTAACTATGGCTACACCTTC
>TRBD1|NA|TRBJ1-2|TRBV9
CASSARDSYGYTF
TGTGCCAGCAGCGCCCGGGACAGCTATGGCTACACCTTC
>NA|NA|TRBJ1-2|TRBV29-1
CSVEGLNYGYTF
TGCAGCGTTGAAGGCCTAAACTATGGCTACACCTTC
>NA|NA|TRBJ1-3|TRBV7-8
CASSLRVGPGNTIYF
TGTGCCAGCAGCTTGCGGGTGGGCCCTGGAAACACCATATATTTT
>TRBD2|NA|TRBJ2-5|TRBV15
CATSTRTSGGETQYF
TGTGCCACCAGCACCCGGACTAGCGGGGGGGAGACCCAGTACTTC
>NA|NA|TRBJ2-3|TRBV4-2
CASSQDKAKRTSTDTQYF
TGTGCCAGCAGCCAAGATAAGGCGAAGCGGACCAGCACAGATACGCAGTATTTT
>TRBD2|NA|TRBJ2-3|TRBV7-6
CASSLGTAGGTDTQYF
TGTGCCAGCAGCTTAGGGACTGCGGGGGGCACAGATACGCAGTATTTT
>TRBD2|once|TRBJ2-2|TRBV7-9
CASSPIAGNTGELFF
TGTGCCAGCAGCCCTATAGCGGGGAACACCGGGGAGCTGTTTTTT
>TRBD1|few|TRBJ1-1|TRBV7-2
CASSGGFRVGQGTNEAFF
TGTGCCAGCAGCGGAGGATTCAGGGTGGGACAGGGTACTAATGAAGCTTTCTTT
>TRBD2|NA|TRBJ2-5|TRBV5-1
CASSLRRVAGGILQETQYF
TGCGCCAGCAGCCTCCGAAGGGTGGCGGGGGGGATTCTTCAAGAGACCCAGTACTTC